The TCR beta chain described here comes from a study of shared clonotypes between healthy human individuals. Trimming took 8 bases from V and 5 from J, leaving 17 bases between them. The CDR3 has 14 residues. The germline V gene has CDR1 MNHEY and CDR2 SMNVEV (reference sequence). Authors' analysis steps: ImmunoSEQ supplied junction-only sequences lacking quality scores, so filtering was different. Profiled with immunoSEQ multiplex PCR; TCRdb holds only in-frame clones, not every one. V and J calls and clone size come straight from that table; D and trimming were deduced from the DNA. This table holds fewer than 800,000 clones, roughly nine tenths found once. This clone was seen just once. No antigen is known for it. Study outcomes and limitations: Exclusively blood specimens were collected; tissue repertoires likely differ. Sequencing depth was expected to influence donor clonotype sharing. Larger estimated richness was generally seen in naive subsets than in memory subsets.

CD45RO-negative, CCR7-selected cells formed the naive CD8 fraction, which excluded terminally differentiated effector memory CD45RA+ cells. This receptor was obtained from a man aged 30 to 45 in good health. Specimen: naive CD8+ T cells sorted from blood. The J gene is TRBJ2-3, the V gene TRBV27; a weak D match, TRBD1 (5 bases). The CDR3 spells CASGHNGPQDTQYF. The CDR3 bases are TGTGCCAGCGGACACAACGGACCTCAAGATACGCAGTATTTT.